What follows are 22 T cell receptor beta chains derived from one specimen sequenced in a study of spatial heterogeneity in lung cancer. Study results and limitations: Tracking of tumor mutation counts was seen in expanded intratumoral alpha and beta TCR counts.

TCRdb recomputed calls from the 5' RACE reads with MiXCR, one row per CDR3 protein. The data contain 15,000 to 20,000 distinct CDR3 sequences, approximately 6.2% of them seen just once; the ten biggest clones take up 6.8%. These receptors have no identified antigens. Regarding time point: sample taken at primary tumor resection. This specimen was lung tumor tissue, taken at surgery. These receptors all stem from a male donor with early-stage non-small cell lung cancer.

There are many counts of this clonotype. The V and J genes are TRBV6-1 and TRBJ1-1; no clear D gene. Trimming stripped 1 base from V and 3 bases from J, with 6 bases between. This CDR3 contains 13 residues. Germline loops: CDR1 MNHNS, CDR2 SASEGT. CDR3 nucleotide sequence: TGTGCCAGCAGTGAAGTCGCGGACACTGAAGCTTTCTTT. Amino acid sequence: CASSEVADTEAFF.

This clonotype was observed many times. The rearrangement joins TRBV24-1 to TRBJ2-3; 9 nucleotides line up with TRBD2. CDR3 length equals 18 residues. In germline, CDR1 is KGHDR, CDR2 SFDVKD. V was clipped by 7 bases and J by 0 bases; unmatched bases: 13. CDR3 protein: CATRPSGNQMGSTDTQYF. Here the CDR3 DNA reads TGTGCCACCAGGCCTAGCGGGAACCAAATGGGAAGCACAGATACGCAGTATTTT.

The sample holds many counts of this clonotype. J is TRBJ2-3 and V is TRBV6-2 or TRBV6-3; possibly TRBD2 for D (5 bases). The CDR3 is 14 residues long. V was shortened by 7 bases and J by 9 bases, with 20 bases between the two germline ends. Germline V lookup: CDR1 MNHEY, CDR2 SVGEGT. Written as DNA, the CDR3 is TGTGCCAGCACAAGCGGAACTCTGTCTGGAACGCAGTATTTT. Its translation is CASTSGTLSGTQYF.

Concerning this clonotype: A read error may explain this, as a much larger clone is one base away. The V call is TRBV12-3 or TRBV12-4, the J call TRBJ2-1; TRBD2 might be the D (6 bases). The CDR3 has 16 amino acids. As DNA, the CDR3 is TGTGCCAGCAGTTTCGACGGGAGAGGGTATGGGAATGAGCGGTTCTTC. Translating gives CASSFDGRGYGNERFF.

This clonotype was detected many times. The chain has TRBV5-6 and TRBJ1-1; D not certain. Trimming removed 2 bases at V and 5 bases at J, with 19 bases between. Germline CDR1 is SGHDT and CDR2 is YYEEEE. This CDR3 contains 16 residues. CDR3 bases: TGTGCCAGCAGCTTAGGGTCCGGGCTCCCCGGAACTGAAGCTTTCTTT. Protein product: CASSLGSGLPGTEAFF.

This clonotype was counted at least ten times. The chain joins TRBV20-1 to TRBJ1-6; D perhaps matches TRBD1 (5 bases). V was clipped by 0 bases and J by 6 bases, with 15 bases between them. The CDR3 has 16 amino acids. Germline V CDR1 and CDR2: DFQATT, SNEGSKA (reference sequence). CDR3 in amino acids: CSARDSGQGGNSPLHF. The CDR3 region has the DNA TGCAGTGCTAGAGATAGTGGGCAGGGAGGTAATTCACCCCTCCACTTT.

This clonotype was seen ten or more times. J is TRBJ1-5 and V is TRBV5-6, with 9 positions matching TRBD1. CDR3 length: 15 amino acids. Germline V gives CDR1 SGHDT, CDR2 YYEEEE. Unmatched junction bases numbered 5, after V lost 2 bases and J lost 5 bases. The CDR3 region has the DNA TGTGCCAGCAGCTTCCGGGACAGGGTTGATCAGCCCCAGCATTTT. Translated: CASSFRDRVDQPQHF.

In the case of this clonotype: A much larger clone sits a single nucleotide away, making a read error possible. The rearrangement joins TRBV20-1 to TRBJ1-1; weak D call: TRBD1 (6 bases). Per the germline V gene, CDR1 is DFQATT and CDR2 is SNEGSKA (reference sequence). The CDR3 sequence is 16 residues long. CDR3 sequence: CSARDLTTGMNAEAFF. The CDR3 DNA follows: TGCAGTGCTAGAGATTTGACGACAGGAATGAACGCTGAAGCTTTCTTT.

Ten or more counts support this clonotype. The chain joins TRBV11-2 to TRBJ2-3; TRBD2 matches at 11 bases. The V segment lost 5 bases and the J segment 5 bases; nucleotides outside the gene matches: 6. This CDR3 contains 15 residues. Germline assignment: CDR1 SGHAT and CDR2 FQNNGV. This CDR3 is CASSIAGGRIDTQYF. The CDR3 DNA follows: TGTGCCAGCAGCATAGCGGGAGGGCGAATAGATACGCAGTATTTT.

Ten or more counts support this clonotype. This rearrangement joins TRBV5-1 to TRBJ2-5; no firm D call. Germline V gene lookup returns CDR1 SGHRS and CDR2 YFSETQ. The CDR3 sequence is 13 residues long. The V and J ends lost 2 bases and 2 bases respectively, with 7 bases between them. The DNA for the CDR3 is TGCGCCAGCAGCTTTGGCTATCAAGAGACCCAGTACTTC. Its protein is CASSFGYQETQYF.

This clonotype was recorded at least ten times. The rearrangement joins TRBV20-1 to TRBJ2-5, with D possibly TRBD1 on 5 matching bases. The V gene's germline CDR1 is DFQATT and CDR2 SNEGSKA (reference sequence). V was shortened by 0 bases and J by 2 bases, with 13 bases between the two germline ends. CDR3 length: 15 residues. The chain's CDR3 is CSARDVGVVQETQYF. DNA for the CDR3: TGCAGTGCTAGAGATGTAGGGGTGGTACAAGAGACCCAGTACTTC.

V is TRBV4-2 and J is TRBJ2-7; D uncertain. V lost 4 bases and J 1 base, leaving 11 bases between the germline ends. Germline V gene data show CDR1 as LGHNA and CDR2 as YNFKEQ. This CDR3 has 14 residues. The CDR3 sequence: CASSPPDRSYEQYF. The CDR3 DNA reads TGTGCCAGCAGCCCGCCGGACCGGTCCTACGAGCAGTACTTC.

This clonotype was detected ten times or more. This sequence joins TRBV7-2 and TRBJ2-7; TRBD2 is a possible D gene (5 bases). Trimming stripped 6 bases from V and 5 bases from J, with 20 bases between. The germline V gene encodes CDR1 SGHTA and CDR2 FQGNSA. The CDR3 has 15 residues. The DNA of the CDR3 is TGTGCCAGCAGTCAAGCGGCCACCTCCGGGCACGAGCAGTACTTC. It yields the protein CASSQAATSGHEQYF.

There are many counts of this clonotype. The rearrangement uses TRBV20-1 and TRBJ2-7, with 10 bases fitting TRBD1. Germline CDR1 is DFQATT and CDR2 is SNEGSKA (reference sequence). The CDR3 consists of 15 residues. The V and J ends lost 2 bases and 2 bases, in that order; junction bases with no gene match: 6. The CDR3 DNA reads TGCAGTGCTAGATCCCGGGACAGGGGTCCCTACGAGCAGTACTTC. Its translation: CSARSRDRGPYEQYF.

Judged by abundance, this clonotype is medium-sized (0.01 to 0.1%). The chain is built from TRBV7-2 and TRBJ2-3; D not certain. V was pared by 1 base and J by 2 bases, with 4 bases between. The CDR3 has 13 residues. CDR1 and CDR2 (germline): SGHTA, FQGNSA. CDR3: CASSLGYTDTQYF. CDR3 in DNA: TGTGCCAGCAGCTTAGGGTACACAGATACGCAGTATTTT.

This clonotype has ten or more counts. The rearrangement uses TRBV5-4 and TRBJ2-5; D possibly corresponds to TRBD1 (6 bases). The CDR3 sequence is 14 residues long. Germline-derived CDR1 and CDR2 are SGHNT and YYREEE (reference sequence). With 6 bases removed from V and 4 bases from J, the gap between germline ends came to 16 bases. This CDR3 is CASTFGTRPETQYF. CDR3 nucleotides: TGTGCCAGCACGTTTGGGACACGTCCAGAGACCCAGTACTTC.

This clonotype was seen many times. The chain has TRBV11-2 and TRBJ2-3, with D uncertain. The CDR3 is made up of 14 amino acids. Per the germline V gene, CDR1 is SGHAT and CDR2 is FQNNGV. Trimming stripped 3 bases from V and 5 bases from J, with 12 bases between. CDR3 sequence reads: CASSFLGVGDTQYF. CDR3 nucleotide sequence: TGTGCCAGCAGCTTTCTAGGCGTAGGAGATACGCAGTATTTT.

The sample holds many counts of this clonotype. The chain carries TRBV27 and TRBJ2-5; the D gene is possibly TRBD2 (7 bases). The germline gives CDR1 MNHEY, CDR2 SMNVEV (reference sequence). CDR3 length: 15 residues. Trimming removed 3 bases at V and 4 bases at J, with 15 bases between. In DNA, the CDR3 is TGTGCCAGCAGTTTGGACGTCGGGGGGCCAGAGACCCAGTACTTC. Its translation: CASSLDVGGPETQYF.

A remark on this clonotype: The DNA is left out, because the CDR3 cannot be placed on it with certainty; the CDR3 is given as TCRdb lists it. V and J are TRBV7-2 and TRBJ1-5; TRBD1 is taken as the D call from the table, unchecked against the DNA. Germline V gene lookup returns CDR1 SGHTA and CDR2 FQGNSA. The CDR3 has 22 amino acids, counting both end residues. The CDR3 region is CASSFYICSAPLLDRAGQPQHF.

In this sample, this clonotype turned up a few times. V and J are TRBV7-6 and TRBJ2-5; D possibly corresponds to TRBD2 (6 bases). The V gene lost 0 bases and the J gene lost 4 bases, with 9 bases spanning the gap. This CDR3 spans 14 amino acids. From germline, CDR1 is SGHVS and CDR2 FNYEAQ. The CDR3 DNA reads TGTGCCAGCAGCTTAGCGGGAGGAGGAGAGACCCAGTACTTC. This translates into CASSLAGGGETQYF.

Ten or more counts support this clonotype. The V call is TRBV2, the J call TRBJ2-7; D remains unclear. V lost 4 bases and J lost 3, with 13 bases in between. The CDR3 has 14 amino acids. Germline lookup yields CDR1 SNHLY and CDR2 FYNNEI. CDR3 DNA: TGTGCCAGCAGTGTTGACGGCACTTTCTACGAGCAGTACTTC. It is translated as CASSVDGTFYEQYF.

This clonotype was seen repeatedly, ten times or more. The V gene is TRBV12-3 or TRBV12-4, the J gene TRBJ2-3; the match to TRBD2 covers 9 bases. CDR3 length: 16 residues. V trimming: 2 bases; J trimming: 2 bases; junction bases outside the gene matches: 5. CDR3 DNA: TGTGCCAGCAGTTTAAGGCTAGCGGGGACCACAGATACGCAGTATTTT. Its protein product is CASSLRLAGTTDTQYF.